Listed below are T cell receptor beta chains from one sample, sequenced in a study of OX40 agonist ivuxolimab in advanced cancers. Profiling relied on immunoSEQ multiplex PCR, and the TCRdb table lists in-frame clones only, not all of them. The repertoire holds about 30,000 clones, with roughly 84% as singletons. This sample comprised CD4+ or CD8+ T cells sorted from blood, obtained in a trial of the OX40 agonist ivuxolimab. All receptors come from an adult with an advanced solid tumor such as melanoma, head and neck, liver or kidney cancer. Both conserved end residues are part of each CDR3. The D gene is left open where the match is weak. Where a row states a size, it is once, few, many or the class of an expanded clone; other rows omit it.

DNA | CDR3 | D | size | J | V
TGTGCCAGCAGTTACCCCACTAGCGGGACCCACAATGAGCAGTTCTTC | CASSYPTSGTHNEQFF | TRBD2 | - | TRBJ2-1 | TRBV6-6
TGCGCCAGCAGCCACATGAACACTGAAGCTTTCTTT | CASSHMNTEAFF | - | - | TRBJ1-1 | TRBV4-1
TGTGCCAGCAGTTTACACGGACCCTCCTACGAGCAGTACTTC | CASSLHGPSYEQYF | - | - | TRBJ2-7 | TRBV5-5
TGTGCCAGCGCCCGGGAGACCCAGTACTTC | CASARETQYF | - | few | TRBJ2-5 | TRBV2
TGCAGCGTTGAACCAGGGGGTTATGGCTACACCTTC | CSVEPGGYGYTF | TRBD1 | - | TRBJ1-2 | TRBV29-1
TGTGCCAGCAGTGAAACACGGTACGAGCAGTACTTC | CASSETRYEQYF | - | once | TRBJ2-7 | TRBV25-1
TGTGCCAGCAGCCGTGGCAGGGGGCCTTCCTACGAGCAGTACTTC | CASSRGRGPSYEQYF | TRBD1 | - | TRBJ2-7 | TRBV5-8
TGTGCCTGGAGGATCGGGGGGCATGGCACAGATACGCAGTATTTT | CAWRIGGHGTDTQYF | - | - | TRBJ2-3 | TRBV30
TGTGCCAGTAGTATGTGGAGGGGGGAGACCCAGTACTTC | CASSMWRGETQYF | - | - | TRBJ2-5 | TRBV19
TGTGCCAGCAGCCCCCTGGCGGGAGGGGCTACAGATACGCAGTATTTT | CASSPLAGGATDTQYF | TRBD2 | - | TRBJ2-3 | TRBV5-4
TGTGCCAGCAGCAGCGGACAGGGGGCATCAATATTTGGCTACACCTTC | CASSSGQGASIFGYTF | TRBD1 | - | TRBJ1-2 | TRBV7-9
TGTGCCAGCAGATATGACGGGGATAGCAATCAGCCCCAGCATTTT | CASRYDGDSNQPQHF | - | - | TRBJ1-5 | TRBV28
TGTGCCAGCAGCCCCAGGGGCTCATTGTACGAGCAGTACTTC | CASSPRGSLYEQYF | - | - | TRBJ2-7 | TRBV9
TGTGCCAGCAGCGCGGCCCCCGCAGGGAGTAGCAATCAGCCCCAGCATTTT | CASSAAPAGSSNQPQHF | - | - | TRBJ1-5 | TRBV7-2
TGTGCCAGCAGCACCCGACAGAATTCACCCCTCCACTTT | CASSTRQNSPLHF | - | - | TRBJ1-6 | TRBV11-3
TGTGCCAGCAGTTTGGGCCCGGGGGGGTACACAGATACGCAGTATTTT | CASSLGPGGYTDTQYF | TRBD2 | - | TRBJ2-3 | TRBV7-2
TGTGCCAGCAGCGTAGGGACTAGCGGGAGTGTGGAAAATGAGCAGTTCTTC | CASSVGTSGSVENEQFF | TRBD2 | - | TRBJ2-1 | TRBV11-3
TGTGCCAGCAGTGACGTCGGCGGGGGGCCCACCTACGAGCAGTACTTC | CASSDVGGGPTYEQYF | TRBD2 | - | TRBJ2-7 | TRBV2
TGTGCCAGCAGCCCCGGGACAGCAGTATATGGCTACACCTTC | CASSPGTAVYGYTF | TRBD1 | once | TRBJ1-2 | TRBV7-8
TGCGCCAGCAGCCCTTGGGTTAGCGGGTACAATGAGCAGTTCTTC | CASSPWVSGYNEQFF | TRBD2 | - | TRBJ2-1 | TRBV4-1
TGTGCCAGCAGCTCGGTGGGGCGGGACTACGAGCAGTACTTC | CASSSVGRDYEQYF | - | - | TRBJ2-7 | TRBV13
TGTGCCAGCAGAGGCTCGGACAGGGCCAATTTAAACTATGGCTACACCTTC | CASRGSDRANLNYGYTF | TRBD1 | - | TRBJ1-2 | TRBV7-9
TGTGCCAGCAGCACACCTGGGGAGGGACTAGCGGGATACGAGCAGTACTTC | CASSTPGEGLAGYEQYF | TRBD2 | - | TRBJ2-7 | TRBV5-4
TGTGCCAGCAGCGTAGATCCAGGCAGGGCCATCTCCTACAATGAGCAGTTCTTC | CASSVDPGRAISYNEQFF | - | - | TRBJ2-1 | TRBV9
TGTGCCATCAGTGCGGGGGACAGGGAGTATCAGCCCCAGCATTTT | CAISAGDREYQPQHF | TRBD1 | few | TRBJ1-5 | TRBV10-3
TGTGCCAGCAGGCAGGGTGAGTCACCCCTCCACTTT | CASRQGESPLHF | - | - | TRBJ1-6 | TRBV13
TGTGCCAGCAGCGGACAGGGGGCATCAATATTTGGCTACACCTTC | CASSGQGASIFGYTF | TRBD1 | once | TRBJ1-2 | TRBV7-9
TGTGCCAGCAGCTTAGTTGGGATCTCCCCCGGGGAGCTGTTTTTT | CASSLVGISPGELFF | - | - | TRBJ2-2 | TRBV11-3
TGTGCCAGCAGTCCCTGGACAGGGACTTCACCCCTCCACTTT | CASSPWTGTSPLHF | TRBD1 | - | TRBJ1-6 | TRBV27
TGTGCCAGCAGTTACAGGGGGGCAACCTACAATGAGCAGTTCTTC | CASSYRGATYNEQFF | - | - | TRBJ2-1 | TRBV6-5